This TCR beta chain was identified during a study of T cells in narcolepsy. As for this clone: The target antigen is unknown.

Study conclusions and caveats: No autoreactive T cell clone sequences appeared in some memory CD4+ repertoires.

TCRdb's copy holds only in-frame clones and misses some; the assay was immunoSEQ multiplex PCR. The sample lists 25,000 to 35,000 clones; 79% were seen once. Sequenced: memory (CD45RA-) CD4+ T cells from blood. The receptor was derived from a human donor in good health.

The CDR3 reads CASSYWGPPRQGNFGGANVLTF. CDR3 nucleotide sequence: TGTGCCAGCAGTTACTGGGGGCCCCCAAGACAGGGGAACTTTGGTGGGGCCAACGTCCTGACTTTC. The chain uses TRBV28 and TRBJ2-6; 8 bases are a match to TRBD1. V trimming: 4 bases; J trimming: 3 bases; junction bases outside the gene matches: 23. Germline V gives CDR1 MDHEN, CDR2 SYDVKM. This CDR3 comprises 22 residues.